The clone carrying this TCR beta chain was counted a few times. Antigen: not known. The CDR3 has 13 residues. The germline V gene encodes CDR1 SQVTM and CDR2 ANQGSEA. V dropped 5 bases and J dropped 5 bases, with 15 bases sitting between them. Time point defined: cycle 4 day 1 (C4D1), after 6 weeks of nivolumab. Relapse was seen in all patients after autologous stem cell transplantation, and brentuximab vedotin exposure was variable. Complete response, partial response or progressive disease constituted the best responses recorded. The data stem from a study of PD-1 blockade in classical Hodgkin lymphoma. Study-level findings and limits: The study reported lower baseline TCR diversity in newly diagnosed patients than in healthy donors. Newly diagnosed patients had diversity similar to the baseline diversity of complete responders.

This table comes from immunoSEQ multiplex PCR, and its TCRdb copy is limited to in-frame clones, with some not included. The data hold approximately 90,000 clones, with approximately 86% observed a single time. This receptor was identified in a human donor with classical Hodgkin lymphoma. This chain joins TRBV29-1 and TRBJ1-1, with D unclear. Sequenced material: peripheral blood mononuclear cells (PBMCs), taken before the fourth cycle of nivolumab. The CDR3 DNA reads TGCAGCGTTTCCGGGAGGCGGGAAACTGAAGCTTTCTTT. This gives the protein CSVSGRRETEAFF.